The entry below describes one T cell receptor beta chain. There is no known antigen for this receptor. The junction departs from germline at one end; a sequencing error may be responsible. Participants in the prospective study were aged roughly 18 to 100 years, lived in 20 to 30 United States geographic areas, and enrolled through a virtual design. Cohort assignment in the prospective study relied on participant-reported clinical history from a screening survey and a study questionnaire. For ImmuneRACE Cohort 3, a participant was defined as recovered based on two consecutive negative NP/OP PCR tests, clearance by a healthcare professional, or resolution of symptoms. In the prospective study, whole blood, serum and a nasopharyngeal or oropharyngeal swab were collected from each participant by mobile phlebotomists. Prospective study participants could optionally give additional blood draws and questionnaires over an approximately 2-month period. Blood samples from the prospective study were shipped frozen or at room temperature prior to DNA extraction.

CDR1 DFQATT and CDR2 SNEGSKA are derived from the germline V gene (reference sequence). The CDR3 starts with the cysteine, ends with the phenylalanine, and has 11 residues. Only CDR3 DNA is held: 33 bases, read in frame from base 1. The sample comes from a study of blood T cell repertoires in COVID-19 (dated by TCRdb to between 2020 and 2021). With regard to the full study: The collaborator samples originated in the United States, Italy and Spain and spanned the acute and convalescent phases of COVID-19. The material from the prospective study consisted of cDNA or gDNA derived from T cells, B-cell-depleted T cells, or PBMCs. Deeply sampled blood TCRbeta repertoires from subjects exposed to, actively infected with, or recovered from COVID-19 were included in the dataset. The repertoires were made available in a free public database intended to serve as a resource for research on the immune response to SARS-CoV-2. Samples came from the ongoing ImmuneRACE study (first 160 participants) plus 1,254 subjects from 6 global collaborators. The sample metadata nearly always contained a de-identified subject ID, COVID-19 status, age in years and sex. HLA class I and class II types, where available, came from metadata supplied by the sample provider rather than from assay-based typing. Broader findings and caveats from the paper: The quantity of clinical and demographic metadata differed by source and by participant and was supplied without curation.

TCRbeta CDR3 regions were amplified from genomic DNA by means of the immunoSEQ Assay, a bias-controlled multiplex PCR. For the original study's pipeline: Within the assay, amplification of reference gene primers was used to estimate how many nucleated cells each sample contained. Sequence reads were collapsed and filtered to measure the absolute abundance of every unique TCRbeta CDR3 rearrangement. For each sample, productive Simpson clonality was calculated by taking the square root of Simpson's diversity index across productive rearrangements. The table was pulled from immuneACCESS by TCRdb, which kept in-frame rearrangements only. Such tables lose some clones; where checked, under half of the loss comes from unresolved V genes, and the rest has no known cause. For V, J and clone size, that table is used; D and trimming come from the DNA. The sample data list around 150,000 clones, and roughly 80% of these were observed just once. Of the sample, 8% to 13% is held by the ten largest clones.

The source is a man aged 45 to 65 who had recovered from COVID-19. This sequence uses TRBV20-1 and TRBJ1-3; 6 matching bases give a weak D call of TRBD1. The sequenced material came from PBMCs or T cells enriched from blood (not recorded which). The DNA sequence is given as TGCAGTGCCCCTCGGGGGGGGACATCACATTTT. It encodes CSAPRGGTSHF.